This entry features one TCR beta chain sequence. This clone was seen only a few times. The target of this receptor is not known. No base quality values were provided; no much bigger clone lies one nucleotide off. This record belongs to a study of memory CD4+ T cells and cytomegalovirus serostatus (dated by TCRdb to about 2019). Turning to the overall study: A total of about 35 healthy Belgian adults, of whom 9 were CMV seropositive and 24 were CMV seronegative, were included in the cohort. To replicate a published TCR-based CMV serostatus classifier, the study sequenced CD4+ memory TCRbeta repertoires from a Belgian cohort whose cytomegalovirus serostatus was known. Results the study describes overall, beyond this receptor: Among the 150 to 200 previously reported CMV-associated TCRbeta sequences, 67 showed up in the CD4+ memory repertoires, with each one found in between one and five individuals. For predicting CMV serostatus, the median bootstrapped AUC was 0.95 using the original framework and 0.91 using a US-trained random forest. Only CD4+CD45RO+ memory cells were sequenced, in contrast to the original study, in which naive and memory CD4+ and CD8+ populations were covered. A median bootstrapped AUC of around 0.94 with a 95% CI of 0.76-1.00 was achieved on the Belgian cohort by the original-framework classifier. Results were interpreted as suggesting that the CMV-associated TCR signature is largely present in the CD4+ memory repertoire.

Genomic DNA was extracted from sorted cells with the Quick-DNA Microprep Kit. Amplification of TCRbeta DNA was done with the immunoSEQ hsTCRbeta kit, following the protocol from the manufacturer. An Illumina MiSeq instrument was used to sequence the TCRbeta libraries. The paper's data handling went like this. Following removal of out-of-frame sequences, around 2,300,000 distinct TCRbeta sequences were retained, with an average of roughly 70,000 per individual. Two values were used to score each individual: the count of under 200 previously reported CMV-associated TCRbeta sequences and the total count of productive distinct TCRbeta sequences. A beta-binomial model was reimplemented in Python, and scikit-learn random forests with default parameters were trained on data from the US cohort. Classifier performance on the Belgian cohort was summarized as median AUC with percentile confidence intervals over 10,000 bootstrap iterations. TCRdb provides this immuneACCESS table in a form limited to in-frame rearrangements. Some clones are lacking; in checked studies, under half of them reflect an unresolved V gene, and why the rest are absent is not known. V, J and clone size are those of that table, while D and trimming were read from the DNA. The sample contains over 40,000 clones, 70% to 80% of them found a single time. About 0.79% of the sample is taken by the ten largest.

A FACSAria II was used to sort memory CD4+ T cells, defined as single viable CD3+CD4+CD8-CD45RO+ cells. To determine CMV serostatus, a Roche Elecsys assay was used that detects serum IgG against CMV pp150, pp28, p38 and p52. Once the samples were thawed, total CD4+ T cells were enriched through positive selection using CD4 magnetic microbeads. The samples came from a separate study whose specific focus was interrogating the CD4+ T cell memory repertoire. Following standard operating procedures, peripheral blood mononuclear cells were isolated and cryopreserved, while serum was kept at -80 degrees C. Staining used CD3-PerCP (BW264/56), CD4-APC (RPA-T4), CD45RO-PE (UCHT1) and CD8-Pacific Orange (3B5) antibodies, with Sytox blue excluding non-viable cells. V and J lose 2 bases and 5 bases, and a span of 9 bases separates them. CDR1 and CDR2, looked up from the germline V gene, are SGHAT and FQNNGV. Reading from cysteine to phenylalanine, the CDR3 counts 13 amino acids. CDR3 DNA is the only sequence kept; it has 39 bases, read in frame from the first base.

The source is an adult in good health and CMV-seronegative. The sequenced sample was memory CD4+ T cells from blood. Recombination joined TRBV11-2 with TRBJ2-5; confidence is insufficient to name the D gene. The CDR3 reads CASSLFSQETQYF. The DNA sequence is as follows: TGTGCCAGCAGCTTATTCAGTCAGGAGACCCAGTACTTC.